This record looks at one T cell receptor (beta chain) sequence and its context. No antigen is known for it. Base-call qualities are not available, and no considerably larger clone is one nucleotide away. CDR1 SGHNT and CDR2 YENEEA are derived from the germline V gene. V is clipped by 1 base and J by 1 base, and the sequence between their germline boundaries is 10 bases long. The CDR3 holds 15 amino acids from the cysteine to the phenylalanine. Just the 45-base CDR3 DNA is kept, in frame starting at base 1. The source of the sample is a study of cytomegalovirus exposure and HLA in healthy donors (dated 2017 in TCRdb). Notes on the research overall: The 666 repertoires of the first cohort and the approximately 130 validation repertoires were produced on the same platform, according to a later analysis. The aim of the study was to test whether cataloging public T cell receptors could identify signatures of past pathogen exposure. Along with the roughly 670-subject first cohort, a separate validation cohort of over 90 different subjects was used. The study combined high-throughput TCR immunosequencing, statistical association of individual TCRs with disease status, and machine learning to predict cytomegalovirus infection status.

Findings and caveats that apply to the study as a whole: A few of the identified cytomegalovirus-associated TCR beta chains were confirmed in vitro to be specific for cytomegalovirus antigens. It was suggested by the authors that the approach could potentially be generalized to other disease states and immunological phenotypes. The study gave a list of under 200 TCR beta chains associated with cytomegalovirus. In a later analysis, TCRs clustered in the first cohort were found to also tend to co-occur in the 120 validation repertoires, with over 90% of cluster scores above 0. In both the original and validation cohorts, the classifier was reported to diagnose cytomegalovirus status with high specificity and sensitivity. All 120 or so repertoires were used to score co-occurrence in the validation cohort in a later analysis, because that analysis had no HLA typing for the cohort. While some public TCRs were present in many individuals, most TCR sequences turned up only very rarely across donors.

The donors belonged to the validation cohort of around 120 subjects, which was separate from the approximately 610-subject first cohort. Libraries were built with the immunoSEQ multiplex PCR assay. Regarding the original processing steps: A statistical classification framework was developed to diagnose cytomegalovirus status using the catalog of TCR beta chain sequences. TCRdb took over this immuneACCESS table, retaining in-frame rearrangements with V and J assigned. Such tables are incomplete; in checked studies, under half of the missing clones stem from an unresolved V gene, and the remainder is unexplained. That table supplies the V and J calls and clone size; D and trimming were determined from the DNA. The table for this sample lists over 60,000 clones; 90% to 95% of them were counted only once. The ten top clones hold less than 4% of the sample.

The receptor was isolated from a man aged 18 to 30 in good health and CMV-seronegative. Sequenced sample: PBMCs. The rearranged chain carries TRBV11-3 and TRBJ1-1; TRBD1 is possibly the D segment (5 matching bases). The DNA is TGTGCCAGCAGCTTAGGGTTCCAGGGGAACACTGAAGCTTTCTTT. Its translation reads: CASSLGFQGNTEAFF. Extended through the reference TRBV11-3 and TRBJ1-1 proteins, this CDR3 yields the full variable domain: EAGVVQSPRYKIIEKKQPVAFWCNPISGHNTLYWYLQNLGQGPELLIRYENEEAVDDSQLPKDRFSAERLKGVDSTLKIQPAELGDSAVYLCASSLGFQGNTEAFFGQGTRLTVV.